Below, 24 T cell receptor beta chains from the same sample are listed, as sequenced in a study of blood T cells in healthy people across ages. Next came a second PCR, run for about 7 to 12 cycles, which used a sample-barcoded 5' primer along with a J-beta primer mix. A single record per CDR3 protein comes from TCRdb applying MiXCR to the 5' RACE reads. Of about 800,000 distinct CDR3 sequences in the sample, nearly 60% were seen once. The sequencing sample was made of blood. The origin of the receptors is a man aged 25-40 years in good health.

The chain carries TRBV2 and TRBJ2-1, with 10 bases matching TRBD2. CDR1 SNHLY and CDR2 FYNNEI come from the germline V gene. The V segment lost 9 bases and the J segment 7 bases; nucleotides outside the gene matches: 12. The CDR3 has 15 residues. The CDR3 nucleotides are TGTGCCAGTCGGGCCGCTAGCGGGGGTATTAATGAGCAGTTCTTC. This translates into CASRAASGGINEQFF. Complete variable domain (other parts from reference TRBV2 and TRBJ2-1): EPEVTQTPSHQVTQMGQEVILRCVPISNHLYFYWYRQILGQKVEFLVSFYNNEISEKSEIFDDQFSVERPDGSNFTLKIRSTKLEDSAMYFCASRAASGGINEQFFGPGTRLTVL.

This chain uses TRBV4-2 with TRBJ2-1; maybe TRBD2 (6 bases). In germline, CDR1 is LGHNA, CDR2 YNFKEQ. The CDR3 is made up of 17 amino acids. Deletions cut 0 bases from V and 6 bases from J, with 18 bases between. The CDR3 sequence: CASSQDRGGNSGNEQFF. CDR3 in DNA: TGTGCCAGCAGCCAAGATAGGGGTGGGAATAGCGGCAATGAGCAGTTCTTC.

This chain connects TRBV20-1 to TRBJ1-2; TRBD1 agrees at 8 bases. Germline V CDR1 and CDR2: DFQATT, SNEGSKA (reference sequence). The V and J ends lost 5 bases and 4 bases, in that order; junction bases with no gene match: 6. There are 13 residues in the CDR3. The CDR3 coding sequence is TGCAGTGCTCGGACAGGGTGGATCTATGGCTACACCTTC. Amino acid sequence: CSARTGWIYGYTF.

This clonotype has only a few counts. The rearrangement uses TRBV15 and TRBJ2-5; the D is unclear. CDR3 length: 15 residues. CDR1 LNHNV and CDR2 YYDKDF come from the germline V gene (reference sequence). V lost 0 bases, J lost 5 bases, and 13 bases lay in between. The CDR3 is CATSRENSVPETQYF. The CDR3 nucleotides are TGTGCCACCAGCAGAGAGAATTCGGTTCCGGAGACCCAGTACTTC.

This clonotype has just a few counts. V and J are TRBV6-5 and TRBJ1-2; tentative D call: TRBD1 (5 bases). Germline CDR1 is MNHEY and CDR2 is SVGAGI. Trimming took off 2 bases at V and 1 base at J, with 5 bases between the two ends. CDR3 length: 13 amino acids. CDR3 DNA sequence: TGTGCCAGCAGTTACGACAGTAACTATGGCTACACCTTC. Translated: CASSYDSNYGYTF.

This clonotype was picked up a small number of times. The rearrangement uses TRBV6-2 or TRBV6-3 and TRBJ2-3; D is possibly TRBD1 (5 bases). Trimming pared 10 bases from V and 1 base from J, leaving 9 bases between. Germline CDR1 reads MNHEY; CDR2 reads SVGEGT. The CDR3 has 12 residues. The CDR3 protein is CAIDSGTDTQYF. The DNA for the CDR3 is TGTGCCATCGACAGCGGCACAGATACGCAGTATTTT.

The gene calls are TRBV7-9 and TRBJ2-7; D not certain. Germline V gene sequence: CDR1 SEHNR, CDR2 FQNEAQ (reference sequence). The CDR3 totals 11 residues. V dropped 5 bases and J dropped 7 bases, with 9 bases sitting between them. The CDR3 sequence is CASSDEREQYF. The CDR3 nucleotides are TGTGCCAGCAGCGACGAGAGAGAGCAGTACTTC.

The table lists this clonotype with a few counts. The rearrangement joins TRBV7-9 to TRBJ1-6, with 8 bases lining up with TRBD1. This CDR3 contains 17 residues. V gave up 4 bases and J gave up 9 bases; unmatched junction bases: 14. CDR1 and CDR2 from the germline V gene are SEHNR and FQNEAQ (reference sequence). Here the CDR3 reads CASSYHEKQGVGSPLHF. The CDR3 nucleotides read TGTGCCAGCAGCTACCACGAAAAACAGGGGGTTGGTTCACCCCTCCACTTT.

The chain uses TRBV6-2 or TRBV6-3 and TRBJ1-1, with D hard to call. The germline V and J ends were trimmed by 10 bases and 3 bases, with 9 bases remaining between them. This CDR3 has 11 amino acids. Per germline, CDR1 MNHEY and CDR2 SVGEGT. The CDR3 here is CATTSDTEAFF. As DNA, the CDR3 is TGTGCCACCACAAGTGACACTGAAGCTTTCTTT.

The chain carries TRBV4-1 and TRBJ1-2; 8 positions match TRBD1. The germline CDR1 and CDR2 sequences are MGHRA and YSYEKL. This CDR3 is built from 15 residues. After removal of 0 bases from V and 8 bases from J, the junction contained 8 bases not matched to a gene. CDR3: CASSQDHQGAGGYTF. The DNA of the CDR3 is TGCGCCAGCAGCCAAGATCACCAGGGGGCTGGGGGCTACACCTTC.

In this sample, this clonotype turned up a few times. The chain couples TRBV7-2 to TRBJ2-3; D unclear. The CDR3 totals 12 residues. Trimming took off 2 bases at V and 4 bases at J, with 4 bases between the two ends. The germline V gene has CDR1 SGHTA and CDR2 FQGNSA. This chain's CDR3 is CASSLYSDTQYF. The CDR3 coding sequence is TGTGCCAGCAGCTTATACTCAGATACGCAGTATTTT.

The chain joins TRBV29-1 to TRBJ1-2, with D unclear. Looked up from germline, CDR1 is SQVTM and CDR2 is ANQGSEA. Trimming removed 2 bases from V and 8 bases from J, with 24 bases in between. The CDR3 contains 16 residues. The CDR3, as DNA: TGCAGCGTTGAATTAGCAGGTGCCAGGCAGTTCCTCGGCTACACCTTC. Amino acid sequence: CSVELAGARQFLGYTF. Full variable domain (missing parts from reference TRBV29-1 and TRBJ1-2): SAVISQKPSRDICQRGTSLTIQCQVDSQVTMMFWYRQQPGQSLTLIATANQGSEATYESGFVIDKFPISRPNLTFSTLTVSNMSPEDSSIYLCSVELAGARQFLGYTFGSGTRLTVV.

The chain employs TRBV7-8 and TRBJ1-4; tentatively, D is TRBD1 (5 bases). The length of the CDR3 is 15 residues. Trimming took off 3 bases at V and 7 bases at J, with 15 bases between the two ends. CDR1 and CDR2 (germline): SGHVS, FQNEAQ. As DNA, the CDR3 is TGTGCCAGCAGCTTGAAGCCGGGACTGGGTGAAAAACTGTTTTTT. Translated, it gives CASSLKPGLGEKLFF.

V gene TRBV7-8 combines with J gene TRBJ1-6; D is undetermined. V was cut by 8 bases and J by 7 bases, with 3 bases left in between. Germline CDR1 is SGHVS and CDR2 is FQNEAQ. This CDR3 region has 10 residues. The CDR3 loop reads CASGNSPLHF. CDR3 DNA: TGTGCCAGCGGGAATTCACCCCTCCACTTT. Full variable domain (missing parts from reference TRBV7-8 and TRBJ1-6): GAGVSQSPRYKVAKRGQDVALRCDPISGHVSLFWYQQALGQGPEFLTYFQNEAQLDKSGLPSDRFFAERPEGSVSTLKIQRTQQEDSAVYLCASGNSPLHFGNGTRLTVT.

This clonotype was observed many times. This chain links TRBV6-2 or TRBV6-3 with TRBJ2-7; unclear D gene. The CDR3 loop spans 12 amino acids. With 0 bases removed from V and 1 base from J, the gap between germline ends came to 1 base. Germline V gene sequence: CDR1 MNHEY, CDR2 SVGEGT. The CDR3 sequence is CASSYSSYEQYF. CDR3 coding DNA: TGTGCCAGCAGTTACTCTTCCTACGAGCAGTACTTC.

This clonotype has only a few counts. CDR3 DNA sequence: TGCAGTGCTCTAACTAGCGGGAGGTACAATGAGCAGTTCTTC. It is translated as CSALTSGRYNEQFF. The gene calls are TRBV20-1 and TRBJ2-1, with 12 bases matching TRBD2. The CDR3 totals 14 residues. The germline CDR1 and CDR2 sequences are DFQATT and SNEGSKA (reference sequence). V was pared by 5 bases and J by 4 bases, with 3 bases of the junction left unmatched.

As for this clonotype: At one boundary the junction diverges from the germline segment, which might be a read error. The CDR3 sequence is CAGSWVGPADEQFF. CDR3 sequence (DNA): TGTGCCGGCAGCTGGGTTGGGCCGGCAGATGAGCAGTTCTTC. The V gene is TRBV7-9, the J gene TRBJ2-1; no clear D gene. This CDR3 region has 14 residues. Germline V gene lookup returns CDR1 SEHNR and CDR2 FQNEAQ (reference sequence).

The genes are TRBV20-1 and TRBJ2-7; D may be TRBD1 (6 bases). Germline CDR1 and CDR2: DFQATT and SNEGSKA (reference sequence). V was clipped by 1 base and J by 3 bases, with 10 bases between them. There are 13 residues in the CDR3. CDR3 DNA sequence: TGCAGTGCTAGAGGGGACAAGAGCTACGAGCAGTACTTC. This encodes CSARGDKSYEQYF.

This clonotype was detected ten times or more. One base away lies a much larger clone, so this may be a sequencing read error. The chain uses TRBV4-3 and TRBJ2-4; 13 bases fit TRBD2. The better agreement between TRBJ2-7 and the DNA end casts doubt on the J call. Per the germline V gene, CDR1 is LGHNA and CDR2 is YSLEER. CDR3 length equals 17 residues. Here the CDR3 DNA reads TGCGCCAGCAGCCCCGTTACTGTCACTAGCGGGAGGGCCGAGCAGTACTTC. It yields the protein CASSPVTVTSGRAEQYF.

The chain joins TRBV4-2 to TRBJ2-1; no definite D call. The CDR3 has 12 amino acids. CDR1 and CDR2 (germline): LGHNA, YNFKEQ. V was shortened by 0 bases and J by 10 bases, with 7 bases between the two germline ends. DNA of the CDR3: TGTGCCAGCAGCCAAGATCGAAGGGAGCAGTTCTTC. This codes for CASSQDRREQFF.

The CDR3 coding sequence is TGTGCCAGCAGCGTCGGGTGGGCCTCAGATACGCAGTATTTT. Its translation: CASSVGWASDTQYF. The chain links TRBV9 to TRBJ2-3; no clear D gene. Germline assignment: CDR1 SGDLS and CDR2 YYNGEE. The CDR3 has 14 amino acids. V was cut by 2 bases and J by 4 bases, with 11 bases left in between. The complete variable domain, with remaining parts taken from reference TRBV9 and TRBJ2-3, reads DSGVTQTPKHLITATGQRVTLRCSPRSGDLSVYWYQQSLDQGLQFLIQYYNGEERAKGNILERFSAQQFPDLHSELNLSSLELGDSALYFCASSVGWASDTQYFGPGTRLTVL.

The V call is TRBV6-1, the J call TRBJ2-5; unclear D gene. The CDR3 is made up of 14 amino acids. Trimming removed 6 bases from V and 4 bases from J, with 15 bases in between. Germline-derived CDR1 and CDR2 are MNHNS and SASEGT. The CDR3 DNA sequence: TGTGCCAGCAGGCGAAACCCCTCCGGAGAGACCCAGTACTTC. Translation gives CASRRNPSGETQYF.

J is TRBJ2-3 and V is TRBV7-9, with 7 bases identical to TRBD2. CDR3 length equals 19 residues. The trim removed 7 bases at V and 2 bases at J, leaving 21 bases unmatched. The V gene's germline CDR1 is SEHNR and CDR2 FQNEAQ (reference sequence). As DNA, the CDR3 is TGTGCCAGCAATCGTGTGGGCGGGAGTACGCCGATCAACACAGATACGCAGTATTTT. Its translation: CASNRVGGSTPINTDTQYF.

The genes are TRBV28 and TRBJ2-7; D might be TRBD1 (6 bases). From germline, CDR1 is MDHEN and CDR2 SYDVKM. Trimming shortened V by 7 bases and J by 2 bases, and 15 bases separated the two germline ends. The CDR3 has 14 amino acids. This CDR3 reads CASTPGDFAYEQYF. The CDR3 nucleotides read TGTGCCAGCACCCCAGGGGATTTCGCCTACGAGCAGTACTTC.